This is a list of T cell receptor beta chains from one sample in a study of CD8+CD57+ T cells in acquired aplastic anemia. TCRdb processed the reads anew with MiXCR; each CDR3 protein has one entry. The sample yields about 190,000 distinct CDR3 sequences, less than 65% seen once. The sequenced sample consisted of sorted CD4+, CD8+, or CD8+CD57+ T cells (not recorded which) from PBMCs. These TCRs come from a human donor in good health, serving as a control. CDR3s include the opening cysteine and the closing phenylalanine or tryptophan. A D gene is named only where the DNA matches it firmly. Clone size, where shown, is once, few, many, or a class for clones that have expanded.

size	J	length	V	D	DNA	CDR3
-	TRBJ2-7	14	TRBV10-1	-	TGCGCCAGCCGGGACGGGGCGATCCCCTACGAGCAGTACTTC	CASRDGAIPYEQYF
many	TRBJ1-1	15	TRBV6-6	-	TGTGCCAGCAGTTACTCGAAGGGAAAGATAACTGAAGCTTTCTTT	CASSYSKGKITEAFF
few	TRBJ1-5	8	TRBV15	-	TGTAGCAATCAGCCCCAGCATTTT	CSNQPQHF
-	TRBJ1-2	12	TRBV2	TRBD1	TGTGCCAGACGGACAGGGGGCTATGGCTACACCTTC	CARRTGGYGYTF
once	TRBJ2-3	14	TRBV7-6	-	TGTGCCAGCAGCTTGGGTTCCCCCACAGATACGCAGTATTTT	CASSLGSPTDTQYF
-	TRBJ1-3	12	TRBV28	-	TGTGCCAGCAGCAATTATGGAAACACCATATATTTT	CASSNYGNTIYF
-	TRBJ2-1	15	TRBV20-1	TRBD1	TGCAGTGCTAGAGATGGGGACAGCGGTTACAATGAGCAGTTCTTC	CSARDGDSGYNEQFF
-	TRBJ1-6	16	TRBV7-2	TRBD1	TGTGCCAGCAGTAAACAGGGGGCAGGCTATAATTCACCCCTCCATTTT	CASSKQGAGYNSPLHF
-	TRBJ1-2	10	TRBV29-1	-	TGCAGCGTTGACGGGAATGGCTACACCTTC	CSVDGNGYTF
-	TRBJ1-1	13	TRBV6-5	-	TGTGCCAGCAGTACGCAGGCAAACACTGAAGCTTTCTTT	CASSTQANTEAFF
-	TRBJ2-3	18	TRBV11-3	TRBD2	TGTGCCAGCAGCTTAGGAATAGGACTAGCGGGGGTCACAGATACGCAGTATTTT	CASSLGIGLAGVTDTQYF
many	TRBJ2-7	14	TRBV7-9	-	TGTGCCAGCAGCCCAGGACAGCCGGGGTACGAGCAGTACTTC	CASSPGQPGYEQYF
many	TRBJ2-3	17	TRBV6-1	TRBD1	TGTGCCACCTTCCGGGACAGGGGGCTACCTAGCACAGATACGCAGTATTTT	CATFRDRGLPSTDTQYF
many	TRBJ1-2	13	TRBV9	-	TGTGCCAGCAGCGTAGTCCCTAACTATGGCTACACCTTC	CASSVVPNYGYTF
-	TRBJ1-3	13	TRBV9	-	TGTGCCAGCAGCGTAGACCGCCGCAACACCATATATTTT	CASSVDRRNTIYF
many	TRBJ2-7	14	TRBV9	-	TGTGCCAGCAGCGTAGATTTGGGTGCCTACGAGCAGTACTTC	CASSVDLGAYEQYF
-	TRBJ2-7	14	TRBV12-3/TRBV12-4	-	TGTGCCAGCAGTCGGGACCCTAACCCCTACGAGCAGTACTTC	CASSRDPNPYEQYF
many	TRBJ1-1	15	TRBV6-4	-	TGTGCCAGCAGATACAGGGCTAGCGGGGACACTGAAGCTTTCTTT	CASRYRASGDTEAFF
-	TRBJ2-5	14	TRBV2	-	TGTGCCAGCAGTGAAAATGGTGGGGGTGAGACCCAGTACTTC	CASSENGGGETQYF
-	TRBJ2-2	17	TRBV7-6	-	TGTGCCAGCAGCCGTCGGACAGGCCGGGGGGGCACCGGGGAGCTGTTTTTT	CASSRRTGRGGTGELFF
many	TRBJ1-6	15	TRBV7-9	-	TGTGCCAGCAGCTTAGAAGGGAATTCGGGTTCACCCCTCCACTTT	CASSLEGNSGSPLHF
many	TRBJ2-1	12	TRBV24-1	-	TGTGCCACCAGTGACACTTACAATGAGCAGTTCTTC	CATSDTYNEQFF
many	TRBJ2-7	12	TRBV6-2/TRBV6-3	-	TGTGCCAGCAGTCCAGTGCGGTACGAGCAGTACTTC	CASSPVRYEQYF
-	TRBJ2-7	15	TRBV19	-	TGTGCCAGTAGAACCTCGGCAGGGCCCTCCTACGAGCAGTACTTC	CASRTSAGPSYEQYF
-	TRBJ2-2	14	TRBV2	TRBD2	TGTGCCAGCAGTCGGGGCGGGGGGGCAGGAGAGCTGTTTTTT	CASSRGGGAGELFF
-	TRBJ1-1	13	TRBV29-1	TRBD1	TGCAGCGTGTTGAGGGGGCCCGTCACTGAAGCTTTCTTT	CSVLRGPVTEAFF
many	TRBJ2-3	16	TRBV5-1	TRBD1	TGCGCCAGCAGCTTGGAGGGGACAGGGAGCACAGATACGCAGTATTTT	CASSLEGTGSTDTQYF
-	TRBJ2-2	13	TRBV5-1	-	TGCGCCAGCAGCGGAGTAGGAGGCGGGGAGCTGTTTTTT	CASSGVGGGELFF
-	TRBJ2-5	13	TRBV7-2	-	TGTGCCAGCAGCTTATGGGGGAAGGAGACCCAGTACTTC	CASSLWGKETQYF
-	TRBJ1-4	14	TRBV11-2	-	TGTGCCAGCAGCCCCAGGGTGGGGAGTGAAAAACTGTTTTTT	CASSPRVGSEKLFF